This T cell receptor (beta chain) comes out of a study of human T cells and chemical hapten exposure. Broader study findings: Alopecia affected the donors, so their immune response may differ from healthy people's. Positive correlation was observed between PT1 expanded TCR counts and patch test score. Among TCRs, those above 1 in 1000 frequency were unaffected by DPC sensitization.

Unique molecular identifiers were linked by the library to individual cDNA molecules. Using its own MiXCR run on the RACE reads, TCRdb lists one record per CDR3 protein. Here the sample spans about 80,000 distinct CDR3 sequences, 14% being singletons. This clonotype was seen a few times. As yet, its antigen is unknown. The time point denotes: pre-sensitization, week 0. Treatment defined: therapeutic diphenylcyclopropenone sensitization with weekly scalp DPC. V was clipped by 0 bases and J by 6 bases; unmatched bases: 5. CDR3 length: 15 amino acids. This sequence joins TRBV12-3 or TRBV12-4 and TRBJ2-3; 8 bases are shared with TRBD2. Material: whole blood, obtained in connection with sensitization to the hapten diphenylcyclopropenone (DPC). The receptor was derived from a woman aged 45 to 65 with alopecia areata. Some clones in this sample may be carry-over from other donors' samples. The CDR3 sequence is CASSLAVAGSDTQYF. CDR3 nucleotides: TGTGCCAGCAGTTTAGCGGTAGCGGGGTCCGATACGCAGTATTTT.